A selection of T cell receptor beta chains follows, all from one sample in a study of cytomegalovirus exposure and HLA in healthy donors. Assay used: immunoSEQ multiplex PCR; TCRdb lists only in-frame clones, some missing. Of roughly 160,000 clones listed, 70% to 80% are singletons. Sequencing used PBMCs. The origin of the receptors is a man between 18 and 29 years old in good health and CMV-seropositive. Both conserved end residues are part of each CDR3. Fields, in order: clone size, J gene, D gene, V gene, CDR3 protein, CDR3 DNA. A D gene is named only where the DNA matches it firmly. Where a row states a size, it is once, few, many or the class of an expanded clone; other rows omit it.

>.|TRBJ2-1|.|TRBV5-1
CASSLVGASSYNEQFF
TGCGCCAGCAGCTTGGTGGGAGCCAGCTCCTACAATGAGCAGTTCTTC
>.|TRBJ2-1|TRBD2|TRBV18
CASSPPGLAGNEQFF
TGTGCCAGCTCACCACCCGGCCTAGCGGGTAATGAGCAGTTCTTC
>.|TRBJ1-1|TRBD1|TRBV19
CASSMPGQGTEAFF
TGTGCCAGTAGTATGCCGGGACAGGGGACTGAAGCTTTCTTT
>.|TRBJ2-1|.|TRBV11-2
CASSRESYNEQFF
TGTGCCAGCAGCAGGGAGAGCTACAATGAGCAGTTCTTC
>.|TRBJ2-3|.|TRBV4-3
CASSQGQDTQYF
TGCGCCAGCAGCCAGGGCCAAGATACGCAGTATTTT
>.|TRBJ1-3|.|TRBV18
CASSPPTGGNTIYF
TGTGCCAGCTCACCCCCGACAGGCGGAAACACCATATATTTT
>.|TRBJ2-1|TRBD2|TRBV7-9
CASSLGSGGYNEQFF
TGTGCCAGCAGCTTAGGTAGCGGGGGCTACAATGAGCAGTTCTTC
>.|TRBJ1-6|.|TRBV10-3
CAISTSGAPLHF
TGTGCCATCAGTACTTCAGGGGCACCCCTCCACTTT
>.|TRBJ2-3|.|TRBV15
CATSWGVSTDTQYF
TGTGCCACCAGCTGGGGGGTTAGCACAGATACGCAGTATTTT
>.|TRBJ2-2|.|TRBV28
CASSLPGTGELFF
TGTGCCAGCAGTTTACCCGGCACCGGGGAGCTGTTTTTT
>once|TRBJ1-5|TRBD1|TRBV2
CASSERTGGFQPQHF
TGTGCCAGCAGTGAACGGACAGGGGGCTTTCAGCCCCAGCATTTT
>.|TRBJ2-1|TRBD1|TRBV11-2
CASSPGTGDYLGGAEQFF
TGTGCCAGCAGCCCCGGGACAGGGGACTACTTGGGGGGGGCTGAGCAGTTCTTC
>.|TRBJ1-2|.|TRBV29-1
CSASPLELNYGYTF
TGCAGCGCCTCTCCCCTCGAACTGAACTATGGCTACACCTTC
>.|TRBJ2-2|.|TRBV27
CASSPTGFYTGELFF
TGTGCCAGCAGTCCCACGGGGTTTTACACCGGGGAGCTGTTTTTT
>.|TRBJ2-1|.|TRBV7-2
CASGHNEQFF
TGTGCCAGCGGCCACAATGAGCAGTTCTTC
>.|TRBJ1-2|.|TRBV6-5
CASSYRPSGFDYGYTF
TGTGCCAGCAGTTACAGACCCTCGGGGTTCGACTATGGCTACACCTTC
>.|TRBJ2-1|TRBD2|TRBV6-5
CASSYPTSGYNEQFF
TGTGCCAGCAGTTACCCGACTAGCGGGTACAATGAGCAGTTCTTC
>.|TRBJ2-6|TRBD1|TRBV5-4
CASSLRQGAVPGANVLTF
TGTGCCAGCAGCTTGAGGCAGGGGGCAGTACCTGGGGCCAACGTCCTGACTTTC
>few|TRBJ1-5|.|TRBV5-5
CASSRIDEVQPQHF
TGTGCCAGCAGCCGAATAGATGAGGTTCAGCCCCAGCATTTT
>.|TRBJ1-6|.|TRBV6-4
CASSAQGYNSPLHF
TGTGCCAGCAGTGCCCAGGGCTATAATTCACCCCTCCACTTT
>.|TRBJ1-1|TRBD1|TRBV10-1
CASGEAQGINTEAFF
TGCGCCAGCGGGGAGGCACAGGGGATCAACACTGAAGCTTTCTTT
>.|TRBJ1-4|.|TRBV5-5
CASSLSALEKLFF
TGTGCCAGCAGCTTGAGTGCCCTAGAAAAACTGTTTTTT